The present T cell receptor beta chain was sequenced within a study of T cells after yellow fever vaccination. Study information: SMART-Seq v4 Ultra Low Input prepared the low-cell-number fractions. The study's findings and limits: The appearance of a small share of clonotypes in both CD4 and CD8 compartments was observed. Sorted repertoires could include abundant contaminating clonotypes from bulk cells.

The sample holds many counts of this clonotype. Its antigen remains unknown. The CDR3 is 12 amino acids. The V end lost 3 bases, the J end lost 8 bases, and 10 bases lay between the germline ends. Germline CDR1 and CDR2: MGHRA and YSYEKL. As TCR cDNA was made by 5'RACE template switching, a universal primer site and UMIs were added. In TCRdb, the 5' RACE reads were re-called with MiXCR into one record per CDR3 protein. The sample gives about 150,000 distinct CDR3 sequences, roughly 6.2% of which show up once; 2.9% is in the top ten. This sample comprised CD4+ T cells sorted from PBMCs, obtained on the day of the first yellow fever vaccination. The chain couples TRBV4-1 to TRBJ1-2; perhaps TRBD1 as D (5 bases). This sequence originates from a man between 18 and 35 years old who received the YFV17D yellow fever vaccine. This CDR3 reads CASSQRDGGYTF. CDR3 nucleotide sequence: TGCGCCAGCAGCCAGAGGGACGGCGGCTACACCTTC.